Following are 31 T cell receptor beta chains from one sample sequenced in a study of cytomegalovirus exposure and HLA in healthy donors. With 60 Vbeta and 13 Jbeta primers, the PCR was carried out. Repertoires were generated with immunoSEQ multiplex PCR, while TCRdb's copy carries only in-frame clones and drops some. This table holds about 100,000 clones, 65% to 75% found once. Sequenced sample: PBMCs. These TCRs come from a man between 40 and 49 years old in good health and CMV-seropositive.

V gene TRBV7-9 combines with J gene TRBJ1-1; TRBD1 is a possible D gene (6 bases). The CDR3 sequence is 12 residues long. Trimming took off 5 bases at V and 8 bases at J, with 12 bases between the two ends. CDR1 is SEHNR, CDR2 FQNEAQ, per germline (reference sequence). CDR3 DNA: TGTGCCAGCAGCGGGACACCCCGAGAAGCTTTCTTT. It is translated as CASSGTPREAFF. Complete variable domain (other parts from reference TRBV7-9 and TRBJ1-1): DTGVSQNPRHKITKRGQNVTFRCDPISEHNRLYWYRQTLGQGPEFLTYFQNEAQLEKSRLLSDRFSAERPKGSFSTLEIQRTEQGDSAMYLCASSGTPREAFFGQGTRLTVV.

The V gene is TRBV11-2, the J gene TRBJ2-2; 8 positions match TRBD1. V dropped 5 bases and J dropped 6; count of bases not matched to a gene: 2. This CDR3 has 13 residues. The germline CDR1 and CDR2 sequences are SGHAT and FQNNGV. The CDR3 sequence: CASSGQGPGELFF. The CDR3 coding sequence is TGTGCCAGCAGCGGACAGGGACCCGGGGAGCTGTTTTTT.

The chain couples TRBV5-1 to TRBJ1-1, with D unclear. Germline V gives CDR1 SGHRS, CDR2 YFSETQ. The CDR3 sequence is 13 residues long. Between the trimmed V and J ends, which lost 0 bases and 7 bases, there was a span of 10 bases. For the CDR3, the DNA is TGCGCCAGCAGCTTGGGTTGGCCCAATGAAGCTTTCTTT. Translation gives CASSLGWPNEAFF.

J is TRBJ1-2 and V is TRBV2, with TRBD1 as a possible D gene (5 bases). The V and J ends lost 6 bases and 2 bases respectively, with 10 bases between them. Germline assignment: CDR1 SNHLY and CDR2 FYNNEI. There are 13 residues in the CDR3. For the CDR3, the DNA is TGTGCCAGCAGCGTACAGGAGAACTATGGCTACACCTTC. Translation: CASSVQENYGYTF. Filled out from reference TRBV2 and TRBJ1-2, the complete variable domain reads EPEVTQTPSHQVTQMGQEVILRCVPISNHLYFYWYRQILGQKVEFLVSFYNNEISEKSEIFDDQFSVERPDGSNFTLKIRSTKLEDSAMYFCASSVQENYGYTFGSGTRLTVV.

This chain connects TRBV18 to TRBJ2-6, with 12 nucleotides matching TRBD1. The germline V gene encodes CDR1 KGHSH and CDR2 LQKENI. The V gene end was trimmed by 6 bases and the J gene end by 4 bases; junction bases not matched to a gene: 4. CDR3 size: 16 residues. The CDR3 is CASSGTGGPGANVLTF. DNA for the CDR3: TGTGCCAGCTCTGGGACAGGGGGCCCGGGGGCCAACGTCCTGACTTTC. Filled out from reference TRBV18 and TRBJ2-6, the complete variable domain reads NAGVMQNPRHLVRRRGQEARLRCSPMKGHSHVYWYRQLPEEGLKFMVYLQKENIIDESGMPKERFSAEFPKEGPSILRIQQVVRGDSAAYFCASSGTGGPGANVLTFGAGSRLTVL.

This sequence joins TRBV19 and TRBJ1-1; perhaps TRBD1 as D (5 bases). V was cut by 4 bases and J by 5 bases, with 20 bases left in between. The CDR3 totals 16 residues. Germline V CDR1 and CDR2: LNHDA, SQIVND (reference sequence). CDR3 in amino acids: CASSTSGGYGETEAFF. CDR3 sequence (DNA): TGTGCCAGTAGTACCTCGGGGGGGTACGGGGAGACTGAAGCTTTCTTT.

The CDR3 region has the DNA TGTGCCAGCAGCGGGAGGAGTCCAGATACGCAGTATTTT. Translated: CASSGRSPDTQYF. The J gene is TRBJ2-3, the V gene TRBV5-4; D might be TRBD2 (6 bases). The V gene lost 4 bases and the J gene lost 4 bases, with 10 bases spanning the gap. The CDR3 contains 13 residues. Germline assignment: CDR1 SGHNT and CDR2 YYREEE (reference sequence).

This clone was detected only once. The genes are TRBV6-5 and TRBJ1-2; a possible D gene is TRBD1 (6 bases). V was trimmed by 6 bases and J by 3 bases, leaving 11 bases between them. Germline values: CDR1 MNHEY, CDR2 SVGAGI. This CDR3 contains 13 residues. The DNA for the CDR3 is TGTGCCAGCAGACAGGGTGGGGACTATGGCTACACCTTC. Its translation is CASRQGGDYGYTF.

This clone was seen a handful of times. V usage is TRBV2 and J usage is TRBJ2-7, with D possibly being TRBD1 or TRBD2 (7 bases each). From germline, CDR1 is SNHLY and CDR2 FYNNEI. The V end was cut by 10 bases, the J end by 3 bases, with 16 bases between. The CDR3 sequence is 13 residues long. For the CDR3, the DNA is TGTGCCACCAGGGAGGGGGCCTACTACGAGCAGTACTTC. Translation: CATREGAYYEQYF.

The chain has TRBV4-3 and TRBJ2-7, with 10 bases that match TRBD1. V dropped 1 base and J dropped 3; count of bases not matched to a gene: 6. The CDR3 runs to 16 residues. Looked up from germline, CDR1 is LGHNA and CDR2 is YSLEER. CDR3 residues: CASSQAWTGGRYEQYF. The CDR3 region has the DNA TGCGCCAGCAGCCAAGCATGGACAGGGGGACGCTACGAGCAGTACTTC.

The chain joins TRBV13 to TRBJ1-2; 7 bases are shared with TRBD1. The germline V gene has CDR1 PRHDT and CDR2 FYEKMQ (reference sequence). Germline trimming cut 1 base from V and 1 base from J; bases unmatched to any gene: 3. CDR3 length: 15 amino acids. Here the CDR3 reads CASSLATGVNYGYTF. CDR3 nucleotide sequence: TGTGCCAGCAGCTTAGCTACAGGGGTTAACTATGGCTACACCTTC.

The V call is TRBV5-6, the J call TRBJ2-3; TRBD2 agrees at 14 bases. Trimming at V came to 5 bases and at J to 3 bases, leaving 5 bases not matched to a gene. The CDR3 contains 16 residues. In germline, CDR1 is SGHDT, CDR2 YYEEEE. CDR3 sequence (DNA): TGTGCCAGCAGACTGACTAGCGGGAGGGGAACAGATACGCAGTATTTT. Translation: CASRLTSGRGTDTQYF.

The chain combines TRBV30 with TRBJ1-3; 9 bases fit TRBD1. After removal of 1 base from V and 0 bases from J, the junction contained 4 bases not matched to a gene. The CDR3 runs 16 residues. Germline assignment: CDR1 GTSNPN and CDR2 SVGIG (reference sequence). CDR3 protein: CAWSAYRGPSGNTIYF. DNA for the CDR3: TGTGCCTGGAGTGCCTACAGGGGGCCCTCTGGAAACACCATATATTTT. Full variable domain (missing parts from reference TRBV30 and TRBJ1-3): SQTIHQWPATLVQPVGSPLSLECTVEGTSNPNLYWYRQAAGRGLQLLFYSVGIGQISSEVPQNLSASRPQDRQFILSSKKLLLSDSGFYLCAWSAYRGPSGNTIYFGEGSWLTVV.

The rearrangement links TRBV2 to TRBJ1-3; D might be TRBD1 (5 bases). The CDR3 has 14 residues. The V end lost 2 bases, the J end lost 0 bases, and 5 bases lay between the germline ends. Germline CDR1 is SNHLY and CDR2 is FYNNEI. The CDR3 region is CASSEQGSGNTIYF. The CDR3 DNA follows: TGTGCCAGCAGTGAACAGGGCTCTGGAAACACCATATATTTT.

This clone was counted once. CDR3 DNA sequence: TGTGCCAGTAGTATCGCCCAGGGTGGAAACACCATATATTTT. It translates to CASSIAQGGNTIYF. The rearrangement uses TRBV19 and TRBJ1-3; TRBD1 is a possible D gene (5 bases). This CDR3 comprises 14 residues. The germline gives CDR1 LNHDA, CDR2 SQIVND (reference sequence). V was clipped by 3 bases and J by 3 bases, with 9 bases between them.

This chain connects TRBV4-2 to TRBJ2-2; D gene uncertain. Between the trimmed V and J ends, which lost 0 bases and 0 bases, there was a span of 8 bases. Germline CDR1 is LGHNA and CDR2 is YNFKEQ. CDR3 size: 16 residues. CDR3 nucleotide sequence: TGTGCCAGCAGCCAAGAACCTACCGCGAACACCGGGGAGCTGTTTTTT. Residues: CASSQEPTANTGELFF.

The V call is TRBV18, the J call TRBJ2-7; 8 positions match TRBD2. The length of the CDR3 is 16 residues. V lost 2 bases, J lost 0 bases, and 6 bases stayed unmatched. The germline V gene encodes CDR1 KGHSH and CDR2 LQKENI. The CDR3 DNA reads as TGTGCCAGCTCACCAGGTAGCCTAGCGGGCTCCTACGAGCAGTACTTC. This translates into CASSPGSLAGSYEQYF.

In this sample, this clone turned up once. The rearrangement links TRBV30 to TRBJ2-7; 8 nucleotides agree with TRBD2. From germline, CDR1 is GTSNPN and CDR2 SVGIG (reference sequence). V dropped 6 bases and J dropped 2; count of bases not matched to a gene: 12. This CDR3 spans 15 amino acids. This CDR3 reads CACNGQRENPYEQYF. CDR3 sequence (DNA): TGTGCCTGTAACGGTCAGCGGGAGAACCCCTACGAGCAGTACTTC. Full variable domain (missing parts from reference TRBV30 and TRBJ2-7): SQTIHQWPATLVQPVGSPLSLECTVEGTSNPNLYWYRQAAGRGLQLLFYSVGIGQISSEVPQNLSASRPQDRQFILSSKKLLLSDSGFYLCACNGQRENPYEQYFGPGTRLTVT.

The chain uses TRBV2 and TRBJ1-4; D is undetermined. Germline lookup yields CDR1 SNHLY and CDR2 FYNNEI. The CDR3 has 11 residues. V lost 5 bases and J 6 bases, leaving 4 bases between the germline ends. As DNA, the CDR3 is TGTGCCAGCAGTCCGTATGAAAAACTGTTTTTT. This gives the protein CASSPYEKLFF. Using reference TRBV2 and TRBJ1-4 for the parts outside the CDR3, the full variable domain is EPEVTQTPSHQVTQMGQEVILRCVPISNHLYFYWYRQILGQKVEFLVSFYNNEISEKSEIFDDQFSVERPDGSNFTLKIRSTKLEDSAMYFCASSPYEKLFFGSGTQLSVL.

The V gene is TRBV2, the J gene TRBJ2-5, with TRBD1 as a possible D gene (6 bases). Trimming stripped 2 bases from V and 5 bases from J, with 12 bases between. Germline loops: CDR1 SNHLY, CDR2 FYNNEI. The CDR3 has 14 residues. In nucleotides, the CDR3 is TGTGCCAGCAGTGAAAGCAGGGGCGGGGAGACCCAGTACTTC. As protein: CASSESRGGETQYF.

CDR3 amino acids: CASGKTGSGWFPEFF. CDR3 coding DNA: TGTGCCAGCGGGAAGACGGGAAGCGGGTGGTTTCCCGAGTTCTTC. V gene TRBV28 combines with J gene TRBJ2-1; tentative D call: TRBD2 (6 bases). Germline values: CDR1 MDHEN, CDR2 SYDVKM. The CDR3 totals 15 residues. V was trimmed by 8 bases and J by 14 bases, leaving 28 bases between them.

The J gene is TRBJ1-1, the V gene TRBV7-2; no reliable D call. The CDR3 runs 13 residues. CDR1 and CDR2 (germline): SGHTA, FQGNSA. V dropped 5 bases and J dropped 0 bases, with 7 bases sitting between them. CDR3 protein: CASSPTVNTEAFF. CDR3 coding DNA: TGTGCCAGCAGCCCCACAGTGAACACTGAAGCTTTCTTT.

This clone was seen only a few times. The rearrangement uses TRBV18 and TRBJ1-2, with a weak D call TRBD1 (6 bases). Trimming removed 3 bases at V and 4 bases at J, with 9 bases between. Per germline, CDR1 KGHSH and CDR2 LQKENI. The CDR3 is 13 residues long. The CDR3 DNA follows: TGTGCCAGCTCACCGTCAGGGGTCTATGGCTACACCTTC. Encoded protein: CASSPSGVYGYTF.

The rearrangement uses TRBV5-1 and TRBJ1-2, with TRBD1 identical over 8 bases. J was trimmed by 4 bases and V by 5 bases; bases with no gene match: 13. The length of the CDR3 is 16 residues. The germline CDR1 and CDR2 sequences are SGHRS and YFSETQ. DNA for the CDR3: TGCGCCAGCAGAGTCAGGGGGCTTCGGGATAGCTATGGCTACACCTTC. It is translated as CASRVRGLRDSYGYTF. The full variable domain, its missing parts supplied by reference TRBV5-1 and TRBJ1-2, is KAGVTQTPRYLIKTRGQQVTLSCSPISGHRSVSWYQQTPGQGLQFLFEYFSETQRNKGNFPGRFSGRQFSNSRSEMNVSTLELGDSALYLCASRVRGLRDSYGYTFGSGTRLTVV.

CDR3 protein: CASSGDREGVNQPQHF. In DNA, the CDR3 is TGTGCCAGCAGTGGGGACAGGGAAGGGGTCAATCAGCCCCAGCATTTT. The gene calls are TRBV2 and TRBJ1-5, with 9 bases that match TRBD1. The CDR3 is 16 amino acids. J gave up 3 bases and V 4 bases, and 7 bases lay outside the gene matches. CDR1 SNHLY and CDR2 FYNNEI come from the germline V gene.

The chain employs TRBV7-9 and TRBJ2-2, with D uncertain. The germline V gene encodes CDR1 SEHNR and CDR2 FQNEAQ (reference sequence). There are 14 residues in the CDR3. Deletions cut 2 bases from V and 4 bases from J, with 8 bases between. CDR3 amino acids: CASSLRESTGELFF. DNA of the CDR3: TGTGCCAGCAGCTTACGCGAGAGCACCGGGGAGCTGTTTTTT.

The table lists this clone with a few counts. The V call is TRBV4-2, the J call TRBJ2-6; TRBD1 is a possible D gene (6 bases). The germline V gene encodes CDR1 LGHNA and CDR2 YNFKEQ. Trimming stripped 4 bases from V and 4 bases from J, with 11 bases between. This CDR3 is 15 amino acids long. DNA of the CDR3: TGTGCCAGCAGCCGGAACAGGGCCGGGGCCAACGTCCTGACTTTC. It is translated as CASSRNRAGANVLTF.

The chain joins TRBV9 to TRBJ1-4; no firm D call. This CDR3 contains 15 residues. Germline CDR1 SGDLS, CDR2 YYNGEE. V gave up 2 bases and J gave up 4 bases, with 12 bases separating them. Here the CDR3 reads CASSVSGQFNEKLFF. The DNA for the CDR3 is TGTGCCAGCAGCGTTTCTGGGCAGTTTAATGAAAAACTGTTTTTT.

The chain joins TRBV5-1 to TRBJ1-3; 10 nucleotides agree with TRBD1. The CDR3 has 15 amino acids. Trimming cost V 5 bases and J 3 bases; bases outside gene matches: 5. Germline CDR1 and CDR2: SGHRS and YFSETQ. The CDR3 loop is CASSSGTGDGNTIYF. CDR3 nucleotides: TGCGCCAGCAGTTCCGGGACAGGGGATGGAAACACCATATATTTT. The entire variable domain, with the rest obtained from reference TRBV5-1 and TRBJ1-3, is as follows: KAGVTQTPRYLIKTRGQQVTLSCSPISGHRSVSWYQQTPGQGLQFLFEYFSETQRNKGNFPGRFSGRQFSNSRSEMNVSTLELGDSALYLCASSSGTGDGNTIYFGEGSWLTVV.

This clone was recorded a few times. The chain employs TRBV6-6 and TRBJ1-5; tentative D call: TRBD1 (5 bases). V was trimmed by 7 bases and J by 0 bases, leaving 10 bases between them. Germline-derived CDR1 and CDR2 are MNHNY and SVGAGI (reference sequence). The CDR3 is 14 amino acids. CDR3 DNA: TGTGCCAGCAACCAGGGAAATAGCAATCAGCCCCAGCATTTT. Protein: CASNQGNSNQPQHF.

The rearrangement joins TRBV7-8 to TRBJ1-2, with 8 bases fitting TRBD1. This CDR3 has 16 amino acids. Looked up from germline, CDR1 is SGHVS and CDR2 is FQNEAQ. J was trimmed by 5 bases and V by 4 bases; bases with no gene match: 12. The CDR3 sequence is CASSSRTGWATYGYTF. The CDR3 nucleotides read TGTGCCAGCAGCTCCCGGACAGGGTGGGCCACATATGGCTACACCTTC.